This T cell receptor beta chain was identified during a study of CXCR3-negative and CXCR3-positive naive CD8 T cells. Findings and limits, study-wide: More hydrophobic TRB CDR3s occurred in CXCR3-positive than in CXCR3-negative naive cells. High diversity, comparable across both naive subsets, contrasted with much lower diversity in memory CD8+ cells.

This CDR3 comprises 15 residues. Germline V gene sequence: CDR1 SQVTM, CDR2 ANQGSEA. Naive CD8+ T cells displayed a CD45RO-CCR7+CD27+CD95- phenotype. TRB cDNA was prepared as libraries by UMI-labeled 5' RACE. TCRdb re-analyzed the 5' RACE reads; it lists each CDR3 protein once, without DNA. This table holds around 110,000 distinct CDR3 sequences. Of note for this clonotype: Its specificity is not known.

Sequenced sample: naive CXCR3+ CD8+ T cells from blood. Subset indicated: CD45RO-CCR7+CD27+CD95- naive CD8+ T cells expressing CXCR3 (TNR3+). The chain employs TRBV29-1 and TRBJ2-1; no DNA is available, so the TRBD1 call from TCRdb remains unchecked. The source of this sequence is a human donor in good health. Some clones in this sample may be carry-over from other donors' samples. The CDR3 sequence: CSVVEGVMSYNEQFF.